This entry is about one TCR beta chain. Antigen unknown. The germline CDR1 and CDR2 sequences are MNHEY and SVGAGI. This CDR3 is 16 amino acids long. Trimming removed 1 base from V and 2 bases from J; junction bases left unmatched: 5. Library preparation (for TCRbeta) was performed with unique molecular identifiers. A single record per CDR3 protein comes from TCRdb applying MiXCR to the PCR reads. Here the sample spans hundreds of thousands of distinct CDR3 sequences, about an eighth being singletons. This sample is part of a study of T-cell reconstitution after alpha-beta-depleted transplantation in children. General study points: As was reported, about two months after transplant, alpha-beta T cells came from several hundred expanded graft clones. Hyperexpanded clones declined; after one year, newly produced T cells mostly supplied diversity. The study traced high day-60 TCRbeta diversity in some patients to surviving recipient T cells and thymic progenitors.

The receptor was derived from a male patient younger than 18 who had a stem cell transplant for acute myeloid leukemia, so the T cells may come from the graft donor. The sequences come from PBMCs, mostly from graft donor cells, collected 360 days after TCRalphabeta/CD19-depleted stem cell transplant. The V call is TRBV6-5, the J call TRBJ2-7; 10 nucleotides match TRBD2. The CDR3 coding sequence is TGTGCCAGCAGTTACTTCGGACTAGCGGACACCTACGAGCAGTACTTC. Translated, it gives CASSYFGLADTYEQYF.